The next 13 T cell receptor beta chains were all read from a single sample in a study of OX40 agonist ivuxolimab in advanced cancers. Measured with immunoSEQ multiplex PCR; TCRdb has only the in-frame clones, and not every one. The table shows tens of thousands of clones, with approximately 95% occurring only once. Material: CD4+ or CD8+ T cells sorted from blood, obtained in a trial of the OX40 agonist ivuxolimab. These receptors originate from an adult with an advanced solid tumor such as melanoma, head and neck, liver or kidney cancer.

The rearrangement joins TRBV7-2 to TRBJ1-2; the D gene is possibly TRBD1 (5 bases). Per germline, CDR1 SGHTA and CDR2 FQGNSA. The length of the CDR3 is 13 residues. V lost 0 bases and J 6 bases, leaving 8 bases between the germline ends. The CDR3 here is CASSLAGGNGYTF. Here the CDR3 DNA reads TGTGCCAGCAGCTTAGCCGGGGGGAATGGCTACACCTTC.

The V gene is TRBV6-1, the J gene TRBJ2-7; D is undetermined. The CDR3 is 12 amino acids. Germline loops: CDR1 MNHNS, CDR2 SASEGT. The V gene lost 7 bases and the J gene lost 2 bases, with 9 bases spanning the gap. In nucleotides, the CDR3 is TGTGCCAGCACTGCCGACGCCTACGAGCAGTACTTC. Protein: CASTADAYEQYF.

V is TRBV15 and J is TRBJ1-5, with 7 bases identical to TRBD1. V was clipped by 1 base and J by 5 bases; unmatched bases: 2. Per the germline V gene, CDR1 is LNHNV and CDR2 is YYDKDF (reference sequence). The CDR3 contains 14 residues. The CDR3 is CATSRGQGYQPQHF. The CDR3 DNA reads as TGTGCCACCAGCAGAGGACAGGGATATCAGCCCCAGCATTTT.

This clone was counted a single time. This sequence joins TRBV19 and TRBJ2-5, with D hard to call. The CDR3 contains 14 residues. The germline CDR1 and CDR2 sequences are LNHDA and SQIVND (reference sequence). Trimming pared 5 bases from V and 5 bases from J, leaving 15 bases between. CDR3 nucleotides: TGTGCCAGTAGTCCGCCAGGACCCGAGGAGACCCAGTACTTC. Translation gives CASSPPGPEETQYF.

The chain links TRBV2 to TRBJ2-5, with D unresolved. CDR3 length equals 14 residues. CDR1 and CDR2 (germline): SNHLY, FYNNEI. V was pared by 4 bases and J by 6 bases, with 15 bases between. The CDR3 reads CASSVENPTKTQYF. The CDR3 nucleotides are TGTGCCAGCAGTGTTGAAAACCCGACAAAGACCCAGTACTTC.

This clone was counted a single time. The V call is TRBV5-1, the J call TRBJ1-2; D is possibly TRBD1 (5 bases). Per the germline V gene, CDR1 is SGHRS and CDR2 is YFSETQ. V was shortened by 4 bases and J by 4 bases, with 20 bases between the two germline ends. The CDR3 sequence is 16 residues long. CDR3 sequence: CASSLSADSSLYGYTF. The CDR3 DNA follows: TGCGCCAGCAGCCTAAGCGCTGACAGCTCCCTCTATGGCTACACCTTC.

This chain uses TRBV5-6 with TRBJ2-2; D call uncertain. The germline V gene has CDR1 SGHDT and CDR2 YYEEEE. The CDR3 spans 13 residues. With 0 bases removed from V and 3 bases from J, the gap between germline ends came to 3 bases. DNA for the CDR3: TGTGCCAGCAGCTTGGCCCACACCGGGGAGCTGTTTTTT. It codes for CASSLAHTGELFF.

The chain employs TRBV7-2 and TRBJ1-2; unclear D gene. Germline V lookup: CDR1 SGHTA, CDR2 FQGNSA. The CDR3 covers 13 residues. V lost 2 bases and J 6 bases, leaving 10 bases between the germline ends. The CDR3 is CASSLLRSDGYTF. The DNA for the CDR3 is TGTGCCAGCAGCTTACTCCGTTCGGATGGCTACACCTTC. The whole variable domain, remainder taken from reference TRBV7-2 and TRBJ1-2, is GAGVSQSPSNKVTEKGKDVELRCDPISGHTALYWYRQSLGQGLEFLIYFQGNSAPDKSGLPSDRFSAERTGGSVSTLTIQRTQQEDSAVYLCASSLLRSDGYTFGSGTRLTVV.

CDR3 coding DNA: TGTGCCAGCACAACCGGGCTCACGGAGACCCAGTACTTC. Translated, it gives CASTTGLTETQYF. The rearrangement links TRBV9 to TRBJ2-5; D is uncertain. The V gene's germline CDR1 is SGDLS and CDR2 YYNGEE. Trimming removed 6 bases at V and 5 bases at J, with 14 bases between. The length of the CDR3 is 13 residues.

This clone has only one observation. An end of the junction does not agree with germline; a read error may underlie this. This sample also contains other DNA sequences that code for the same CDR3. The chain joins TRBV7-2 to TRBJ2-7, with 9 bases identical to TRBD1. CDR3 length: 16 residues. The germline gives CDR1 SGHTA, CDR2 FQGNSA. The CDR3: CASSPSRTGATYEQYF. The CDR3 nucleotides read TGTGCTAGCAGCCCCAGTAGGACAGGGGCCACCTACGAGCAGTACTTC.

J is TRBJ1-2 and V is TRBV28, with 8 bases aligning to TRBD1. Germline CDR1 is MDHEN and CDR2 is SYDVKM. Unmatched junction bases numbered 14, after V lost 6 bases and J lost 8 bases. The CDR3 loop spans 15 amino acids. The CDR3 DNA sequence: TGTGCCAGCAGCCCCAATGGTGACAGGGGAAACGGCTACACCTTC. Protein: CASSPNGDRGNGYTF.

CDR3 coding DNA: TGTGCCAGCAGTGTAACTAGCGGAAGCACAGATACGCAGTATTTT. Encoded protein: CASSVTSGSTDTQYF. The chain combines TRBV28 with TRBJ2-3; TRBD2 matches at 8 bases. CDR1 and CDR2 (germline): MDHEN, SYDVKM. The CDR3 totals 15 residues. The V and J ends lost 5 bases and 0 bases, in that order; junction bases with no gene match: 4. Combining the CDR3 with reference TRBV28 and TRBJ2-3 gives the whole variable domain DVKVTQSSRYLVKRTGEKVFLECVQDMDHENMFWYRQDPGLGLRLIYFSYDVKMKEKGDIPEGYSVSREKKERFSLILESASTNQTSMYLCASSVTSGSTDTQYFGPGTRLTVL.

DNA of the CDR3: TGCGCCAGCAGCCAAGACTCTACAGGGGGTGTTGGCAATCAGCCCCAGCATTTT. It yields the protein CASSQDSTGGVGNQPQHF. This chain uses TRBV4-1 with TRBJ1-5; TRBD1 aligns across 8 bases. The CDR3 length is 18 residues. J gave up 2 bases and V 0 bases, and 9 bases lay outside the gene matches. Per the germline V gene, CDR1 is MGHRA and CDR2 is YSYEKL.